This T cell receptor (beta chain) was retrieved from a study of T cell clusters in autoimmune cytopenias. Each sample's input was around 250 ng genomic DNA, approximately 37,500 genome equivalents. The CDR3 has 15 amino acids. Germline V gives CDR1 MNHEY, CDR2 SVGAGI. TRB rearrangements were amplified by touch-down multiplex PCR with mixed TRB-A/B primers. TCRdb re-analyzed the multiplex PCR reads; it lists each CDR3 protein once, without DNA. This sample's clone table lists about 4,200 distinct CDR3 sequences. A further study also used this sample, focusing on T cell repertoires in aging, cancer and after chemotherapy.

Input material: peripheral blood. The V and J genes are TRBV6-5 and TRBJ2-5; TCRdb names TRBD1, which stays unverified in the absence of DNA. The TCR originated in a human donor in good health. The CDR3 spells CASSRSTGGLETQYF.